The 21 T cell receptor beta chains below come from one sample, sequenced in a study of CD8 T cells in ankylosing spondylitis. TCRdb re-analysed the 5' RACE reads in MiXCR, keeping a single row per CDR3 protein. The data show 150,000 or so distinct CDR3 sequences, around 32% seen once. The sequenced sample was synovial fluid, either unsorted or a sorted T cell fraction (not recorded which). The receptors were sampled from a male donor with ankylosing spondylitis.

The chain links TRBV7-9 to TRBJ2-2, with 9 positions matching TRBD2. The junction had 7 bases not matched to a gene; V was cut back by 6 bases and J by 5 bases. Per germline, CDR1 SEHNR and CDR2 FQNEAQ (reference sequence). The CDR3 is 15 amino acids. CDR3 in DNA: TGTGCCAGCAGACCCAGCGGGGGGACAACCGGGGAGCTGTTTTTT. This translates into CASRPSGGTTGELFF.

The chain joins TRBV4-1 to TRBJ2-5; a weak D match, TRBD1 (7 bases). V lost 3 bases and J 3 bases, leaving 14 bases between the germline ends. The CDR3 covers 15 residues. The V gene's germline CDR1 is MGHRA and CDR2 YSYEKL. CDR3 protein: CASSQAGQPEETQYF. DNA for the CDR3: TGCGCCAGCAGCCAGGCGGGACAGCCGGAAGAGACCCAGTACTTC.

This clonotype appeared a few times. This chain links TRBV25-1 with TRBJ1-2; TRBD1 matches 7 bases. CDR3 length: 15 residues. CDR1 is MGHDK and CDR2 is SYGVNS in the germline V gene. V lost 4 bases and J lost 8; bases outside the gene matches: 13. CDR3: CASSAGQYSQRGYTF. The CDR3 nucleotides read TGTGCCAGCAGTGCGGGACAGTATTCTCAGCGGGGCTACACCTTC.

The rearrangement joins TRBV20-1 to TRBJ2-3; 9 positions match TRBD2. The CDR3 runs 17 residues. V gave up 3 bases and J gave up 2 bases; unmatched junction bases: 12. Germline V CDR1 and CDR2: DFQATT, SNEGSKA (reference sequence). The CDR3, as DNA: TGCAGTGCTAGTCGTCTAGCGGGGAACACCTACACAGATACGCAGTATTTT. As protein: CSASRLAGNTYTDTQYF.

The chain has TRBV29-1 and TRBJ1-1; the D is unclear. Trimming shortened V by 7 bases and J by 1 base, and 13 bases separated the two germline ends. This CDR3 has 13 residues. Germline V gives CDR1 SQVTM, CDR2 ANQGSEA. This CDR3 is CSARSRTNTEAFF. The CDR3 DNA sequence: TGCAGCGCACGAAGTAGGACGAACACTGAAGCTTTCTTT. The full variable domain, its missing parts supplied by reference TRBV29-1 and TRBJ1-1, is SAVISQKPSRDICQRGTSLTIQCQVDSQVTMMFWYRQQPGQSLTLIATANQGSEATYESGFVIDKFPISRPNLTFSTLTVSNMSPEDSSIYLCSARSRTNTEAFFGQGTRLTVV.

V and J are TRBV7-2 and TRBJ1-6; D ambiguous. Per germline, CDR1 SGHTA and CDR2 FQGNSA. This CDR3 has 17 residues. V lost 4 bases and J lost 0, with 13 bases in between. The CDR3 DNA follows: TGTGCCAGCAGCTCCCGGGTTTTAAGCTCCTATAATTCACCCCTCCACTTT. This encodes CASSSRVLSSYNSPLHF. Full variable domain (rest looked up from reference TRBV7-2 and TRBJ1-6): GAGVSQSPSNKVTEKGKDVELRCDPISGHTALYWYRQSLGQGLEFLIYFQGNSAPDKSGLPSDRFSAERTGGSVSTLTIQRTQQEDSAVYLCASSSRVLSSYNSPLHFGNGTRLTVT.

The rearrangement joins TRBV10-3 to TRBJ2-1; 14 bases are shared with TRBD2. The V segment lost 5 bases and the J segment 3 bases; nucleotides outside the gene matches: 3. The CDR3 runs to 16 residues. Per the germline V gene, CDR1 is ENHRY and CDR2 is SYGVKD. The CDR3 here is CAISSTSGRDYNEQFF. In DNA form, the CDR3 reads TGTGCCATCAGTTCGACTAGCGGGAGGGACTACAATGAGCAGTTCTTC.

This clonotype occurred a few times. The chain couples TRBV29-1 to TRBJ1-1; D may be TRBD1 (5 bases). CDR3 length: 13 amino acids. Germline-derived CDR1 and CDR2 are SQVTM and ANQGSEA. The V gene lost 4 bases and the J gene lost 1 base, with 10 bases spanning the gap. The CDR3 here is CSVGWGGNTEAFF. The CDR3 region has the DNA TGCAGCGTTGGATGGGGGGGGAACACTGAAGCTTTCTTT.

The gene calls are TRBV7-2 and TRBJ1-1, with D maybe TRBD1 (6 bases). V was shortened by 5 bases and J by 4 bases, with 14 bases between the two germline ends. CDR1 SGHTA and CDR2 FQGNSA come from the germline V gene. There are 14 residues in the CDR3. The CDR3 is CASSPGTGFTEAFF. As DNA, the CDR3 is TGTGCCAGCAGCCCCGGCACAGGGTTCACTGAAGCTTTCTTT.

The CDR3, as DNA: TGTGCCAGCAGCACCCGAGGGGGCTCAGACACTGAAGCTTTCTTT. This encodes CASSTRGGSDTEAFF. The rearrangement links TRBV9 to TRBJ1-1, with 7 positions matching TRBD1. This CDR3 is 15 amino acids long. Germline CDR1 is SGDLS and CDR2 is YYNGEE. J was trimmed by 3 bases and V by 4 bases; bases with no gene match: 9.

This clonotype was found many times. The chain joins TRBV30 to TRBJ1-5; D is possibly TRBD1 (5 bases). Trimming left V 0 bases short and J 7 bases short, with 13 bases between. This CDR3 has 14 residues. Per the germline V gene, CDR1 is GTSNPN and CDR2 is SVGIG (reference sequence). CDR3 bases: TGTGCCTGGAGTGTATATGGGGGGAACCAGCCCCAGCATTTT. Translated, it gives CAWSVYGGNQPQHF.

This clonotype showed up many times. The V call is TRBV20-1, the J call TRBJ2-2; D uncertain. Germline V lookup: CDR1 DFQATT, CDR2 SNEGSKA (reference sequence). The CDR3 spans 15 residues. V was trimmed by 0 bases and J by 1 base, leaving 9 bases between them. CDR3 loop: CSARDPRLNTGELFF. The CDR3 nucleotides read TGCAGTGCTAGAGATCCCCGGCTGAACACCGGGGAGCTGTTTTTT.

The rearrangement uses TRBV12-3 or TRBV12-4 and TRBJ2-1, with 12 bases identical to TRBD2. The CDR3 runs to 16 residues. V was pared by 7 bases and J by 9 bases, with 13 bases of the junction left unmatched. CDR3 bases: TGTGCCAGCACCAAAGGACTAGCGGGACCCAACAGTGAGCAGTTCTTC. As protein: CASTKGLAGPNSEQFF.

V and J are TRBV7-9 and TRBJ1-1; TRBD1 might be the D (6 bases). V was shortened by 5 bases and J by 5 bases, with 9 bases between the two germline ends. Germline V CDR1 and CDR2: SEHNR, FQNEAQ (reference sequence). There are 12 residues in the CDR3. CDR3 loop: CASSITGTEAFF. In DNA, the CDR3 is TGTGCCAGCAGCATCACAGGGACTGAAGCTTTCTTT.

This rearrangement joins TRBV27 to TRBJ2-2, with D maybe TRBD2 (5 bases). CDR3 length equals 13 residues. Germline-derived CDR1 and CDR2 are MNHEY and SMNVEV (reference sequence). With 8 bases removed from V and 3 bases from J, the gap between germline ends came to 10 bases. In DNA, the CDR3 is TGTGCCAGCCGGGAAAGGGACACCGGGGAGCTGTTTTTT. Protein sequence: CASRERDTGELFF.

The CDR3 DNA sequence: TGTGCCAGCAGGGGGGACAACACAGATACGCAGTATTTT. It yields the protein CASRGDNTDTQYF. The chain has TRBV2 and TRBJ2-3; weak D call: TRBD1 (6 bases). V was trimmed by 6 bases and J by 2 bases, leaving 9 bases between them. The CDR3 covers 13 residues. CDR1 and CDR2 from the germline V gene are SNHLY and FYNNEI.

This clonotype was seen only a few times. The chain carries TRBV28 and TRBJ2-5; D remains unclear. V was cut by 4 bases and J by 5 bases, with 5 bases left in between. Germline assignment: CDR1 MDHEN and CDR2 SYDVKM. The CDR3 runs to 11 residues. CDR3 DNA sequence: TGTGCCAGCAGTTCGGCCGAGACCCAGTACTTC. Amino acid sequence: CASSSAETQYF.

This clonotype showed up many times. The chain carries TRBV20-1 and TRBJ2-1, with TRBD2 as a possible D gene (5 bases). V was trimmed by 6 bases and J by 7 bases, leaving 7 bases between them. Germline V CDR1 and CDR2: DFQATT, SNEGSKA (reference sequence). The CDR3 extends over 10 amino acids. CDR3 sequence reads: CSATGNEQFF. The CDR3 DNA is TGCAGTGCCACGGGGAATGAGCAGTTCTTC.

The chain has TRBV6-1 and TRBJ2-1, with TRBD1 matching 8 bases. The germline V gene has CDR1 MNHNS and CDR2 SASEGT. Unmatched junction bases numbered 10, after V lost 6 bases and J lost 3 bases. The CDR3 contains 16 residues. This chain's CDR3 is CASSQRQGRIYNEQFF. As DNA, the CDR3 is TGTGCCAGCAGCCAGAGACAGGGGAGGATCTACAATGAGCAGTTCTTC.

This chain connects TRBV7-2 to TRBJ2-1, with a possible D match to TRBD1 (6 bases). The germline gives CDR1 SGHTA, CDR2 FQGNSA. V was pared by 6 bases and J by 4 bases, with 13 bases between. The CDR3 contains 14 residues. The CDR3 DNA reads TGTGCCAGCAGTTACCGGGACAAGTACAATGAGCAGTTCTTC. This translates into CASSYRDKYNEQFF.

The CDR3 is CASSFEGLRSYEQYF. CDR3 coding DNA: TGTGCCAGCAGCTTCGAGGGCTTGAGGTCCTACGAGCAGTACTTC. This chain connects TRBV5-5 to TRBJ2-7, with D possibly being TRBD2 (5 bases). V was cut by 2 bases and J by 1 base, with 13 bases left in between. CDR1 and CDR2 (germline): SGHKS, YYEKEE (reference sequence). The CDR3 consists of 15 residues. Drawing the rest from reference TRBV5-5 and TRBJ2-7, the complete variable domain is DAGVTQSPTHLIKTRGQQVTLRCSPISGHKSVSWYQQVLGQGPQFIFQYYEKEERGRGNFPDRFSARQFPNYSSELNVNALLLGDSALYLCASSFEGLRSYEQYFGPGTRLTVT.